The next 7 T cell receptor beta chains were all read from a single sample in a study of STAT5B mutations in CD4+ large granular lymphocyte leukemia (dated by TCRdb to 2021 to 2024). Receptor libraries were prepared by the immunoSEQ multiplex PCR assay. Sourced from immuneACCESS, this table was stored by TCRdb with only in-frame sequences that have V and J called. A share of the clones is absent; for the studies checked, an unresolved V gene accounts for under half, and the remainder has no known explanation. This sample is represented by under 40,000 clones; around 80% of them were singletons. The ten largest clones represent roughly 1.9% of the sample. The sequencing sample was made of CD4+ T cells from blood buffy coats. Every receptor here comes from a human donor in good health.

The chain employs TRBV7-8 and TRBJ1-1; tentatively, D is TRBD1 (6 bases). Per the germline V gene, CDR1 is SGHVS and CDR2 is FQNEAQ. The CDR3 consists of 18 residues. The V end lost 4 bases, the J end lost 1 base, and 22 bases lay between the germline ends. CDR3 in DNA: TGTGCCAGCAGCTCCTTAATTCCAGGGGCCTCTTGGAACACTGAAGCTTTCTTT. This codes for CASSSLIPGASWNTEAFF.

The chain couples TRBV5-4 to TRBJ2-5; the D gene is possibly TRBD2 (6 bases). Germline CDR1 reads SGHNT; CDR2 reads YYREEE (reference sequence). This CDR3 has 14 amino acids. With 5 bases removed from V and 1 base from J, the gap between germline ends came to 12 bases. This CDR3 is CASSIVGSQETQYF. The CDR3 DNA follows: TGTGCCAGCAGTATCGTCGGGAGCCAAGAGACCCAGTACTTC.

Only a few counts were recorded for this clone. The V gene is TRBV4-2, the J gene TRBJ1-2; 7 positions match TRBD1. The CDR3 totals 14 residues. Unmatched junction bases numbered 10, after V lost 4 bases and J lost 8 bases. Germline assignment: CDR1 LGHNA and CDR2 YNFKEQ. The CDR3 region is CASSLDRVARGYTF. CDR3 nucleotide sequence: TGTGCCAGCAGCCTAGACAGGGTTGCTAGAGGCTACACCTTC.

This clone was detected only a few times. V and J are TRBV30 and TRBJ1-1, with a possible D match to TRBD1 (5 bases). The CDR3 sequence is 12 residues long. Germline CDR1 is GTSNPN and CDR2 is SVGIG (reference sequence). Trimming removed 5 bases at V and 5 bases at J, with 12 bases between. The CDR3 sequence: CAWGPRGTEAFF. The CDR3 coding sequence is TGTGCCTGGGGACCGCGGGGGACTGAAGCTTTCTTT.

This clone was found a few times. This rearrangement joins TRBV4-2 to TRBJ2-3, with unresolved D. The CDR3 runs 14 residues. Germline loops: CDR1 LGHNA, CDR2 YNFKEQ. Trimming pared 1 base from V and 5 bases from J, leaving 10 bases between. DNA of the CDR3: TGTGCCAGCAGCCAAGGCAGCCCCGGAGATACGCAGTATTTT. Translating gives CASSQGSPGDTQYF.

The rearrangement joins TRBV6-5 to TRBJ1-6, with TRBD1 matching over 7 bases. CDR3 size: 14 residues. V was pared by 6 bases and J by 7 bases, with 6 bases of the junction left unmatched. The V gene's germline CDR1 is MNHEY and CDR2 SVGAGI. CDR3 coding DNA: TGTGCCAGCAGCCCGCCGGACAGGAATTCACCCCTCCACTTT. Amino acids: CASSPPDRNSPLHF.

Written as DNA, the CDR3 is TGTGCCAGCAGCCACCTTTGGGGGGCAGATAGCAATCAGCCCCAGCATTTT. Its translation: CASSHLWGADSNQPQHF. The chain carries TRBV21-1 and TRBJ1-5. TRBV21-1 is a pseudogene locus. The CDR3 totals 17 residues.